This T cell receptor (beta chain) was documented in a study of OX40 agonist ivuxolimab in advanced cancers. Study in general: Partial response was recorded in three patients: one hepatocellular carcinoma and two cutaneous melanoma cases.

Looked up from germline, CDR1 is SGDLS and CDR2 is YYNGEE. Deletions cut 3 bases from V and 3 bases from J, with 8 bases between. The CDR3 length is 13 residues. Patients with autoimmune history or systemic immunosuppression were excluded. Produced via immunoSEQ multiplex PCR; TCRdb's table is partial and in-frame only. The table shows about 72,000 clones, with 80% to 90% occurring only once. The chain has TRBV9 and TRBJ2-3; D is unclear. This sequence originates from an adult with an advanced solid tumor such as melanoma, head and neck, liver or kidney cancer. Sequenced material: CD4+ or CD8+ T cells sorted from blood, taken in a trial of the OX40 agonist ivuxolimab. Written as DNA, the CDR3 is TGTGCCAGCAGCGCGTTTGTTACAGATACGCAGTATTTT. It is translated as CASSAFVTDTQYF.